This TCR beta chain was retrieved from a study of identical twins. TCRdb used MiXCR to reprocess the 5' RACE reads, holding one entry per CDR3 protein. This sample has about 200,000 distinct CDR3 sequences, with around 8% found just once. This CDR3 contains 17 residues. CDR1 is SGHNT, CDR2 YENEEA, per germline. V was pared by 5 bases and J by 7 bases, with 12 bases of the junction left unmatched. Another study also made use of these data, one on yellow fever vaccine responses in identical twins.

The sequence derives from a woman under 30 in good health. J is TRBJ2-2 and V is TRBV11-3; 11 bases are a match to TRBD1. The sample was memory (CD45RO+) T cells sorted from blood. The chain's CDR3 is CASSPRDRGIYSGELFF. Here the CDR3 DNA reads TGTGCCAGCAGCCCCCGGGACAGGGGGATTTATAGCGGGGAGCTGTTTTTT.